This TCR beta chain was captured in a study of blood T cell repertoires in COVID-19. The V and J ends lost 3 bases and 1 base respectively, with 9 bases between them. Germline V gives CDR1 MNHEY, CDR2 SVGEGT. This CDR3 has 14 amino acids. Profiled with immunoSEQ multiplex PCR; TCRdb holds only in-frame clones, not every one. The sample contains about 72,000 clones, approximately 88% of which appear only once. The sample comprised peripheral blood. This rearrangement joins TRBV6-2 or TRBV6-3 to TRBJ1-1; D remains unclear. The clonotype comes from a man in his fifties or sixties with acute or convalescent COVID-19. CDR3 residues: CASSYTGRNTEAFF. Written as DNA, the CDR3 is TGTGCCAGCAGTTATACGGGTAGGAACACTGAAGCTTTCTTT.